This T cell receptor beta chain was sequenced in a study of shared clonotypes between healthy human individuals. The study, taken as a whole, reports: Blood was the only sampled material, and tissue repertoires likely differ.

At the deep level, the assay was run. Sorted subsets were amplified in replicate PCRs using around 0.2 ug DNA, 25,000 to 30,000 T cell genomes. Profiled with immunoSEQ multiplex PCR; TCRdb holds only in-frame clones, not every one. The sample consists of about 1.5 million clones, roughly 96% of them appearing once. All participating donors were Caucasian adults from Nashville, Tennessee. CDR1 is SGHNT, CDR2 YENEEA, per germline. Trimming shortened V by 2 bases and J by 5 bases, and 17 bases separated the two germline ends. The CDR3 loop spans 16 amino acids. A word on this clone: The target antigen is unknown.

The sample taken for sequencing was naive CD4+ T cells sorted from blood. The subset was: CD45RA+ positively selected. The clonotype was recovered from a man aged 25 to 45 in good health. The chain employs TRBV11-3 and TRBJ2-3; no reliable D call. CDR3 protein: CASSLRERSAQDTQYF. CDR3 bases: TGTGCCAGCAGCTTAAGAGAACGGTCCGCACAAGATACGCAGTATTTT.